The T cell receptor beta chain described here comes from a study of blood T cells in healthy people across ages. Sample-barcoded 5' priming and a J-beta primer mix drove a second PCR of 7 to 11 cycles. TCRdb processed the 5' RACE reads anew with MiXCR; each CDR3 protein has one entry. The data show just over 1 million distinct CDR3 sequences, with roughly 45% seen just once and approximately 20% held by the top ten. This CDR3 has 18 residues. Per the germline V gene, CDR1 is SGHAT and CDR2 is FQNNGV. Trimming cost V 1 base and J 5 bases; bases outside gene matches: 10. V gene TRBV11-2 combines with J gene TRBJ2-3; 12 bases are shared with TRBD2. The sample taken for sequencing was blood. The sequence came from a woman aged 55-70 years in good health. The CDR3, as DNA: TGTGCCAGCAGCTTAGTGCCTAGCGGGAGGGCCTTAGTAGATACGCAGTATTTT. This gives the protein CASSLVPSGRALVDTQYF. The full variable domain, in which reference TRBV11-2 and TRBJ2-3 provide the parts outside the CDR3, is EAGVAQSPRYKIIEKRQSVAFWCNPISGHATLYWYQQILGQGPKLLIQFQNNGVVDDSQLPKDRFSAERLKGVDSTLKIQPAKLEDSAVYLCASSLVPSGRALVDTQYFGPGTRLTVL.